This T cell receptor beta chain originates from a study of T cell responses to AZD1222 COVID-19 vaccine. There are a few counts of this clone. V dropped 4 bases and J dropped 5 bases, with 14 bases sitting between them. Germline CDR1 is MDHEN and CDR2 is SYDVKM. The CDR3 covers 14 residues. Here immunoSEQ multiplex PCR was the method, and the copy in TCRdb shows in-frame clones only, minus some. The sample holds tens of thousands of clones, 70% to 90% seen once. This specimen was peripheral blood, taken on day 0 of AZD1222 vaccination. The sequence was obtained from an adult in good health. V gene TRBV28 combines with J gene TRBJ1-2; tentatively, D is TRBD1 (6 bases). The CDR3 region is CASSWGAGPYGYTF. CDR3 nucleotides: TGTGCCAGCAGTTGGGGGGCCGGACCGTATGGCTACACCTTC.